A selection of T cell receptor beta chains follows, all from one sample in a study of T cell changes during pregnancy in multiple sclerosis. Profiling relied on immunoSEQ multiplex PCR, and the TCRdb table lists in-frame clones only, not all of them. This repertoire shows approximately 60,000 clones, about 92% found once; its top ten account for roughly 2.3%. The sample in question was peripheral blood, obtained in the first trimester of pregnancy. The source is a female donor with multiple sclerosis, enrolled in a pregnancy study. CDR3s include the opening cysteine and the closing phenylalanine or tryptophan. The D gene is left open where the match is weak. Only some rows state a clone size, as once, few, many or a class for expanded clones.

TGTGCCAGCAGTTCCCCGGGACAGGGGACCTACGAGCAGTACTTC,CASSSPGQGTYEQYF,TRBD1,.,TRBJ2-7,TRBV27
TGTGCCAGCAGTCTCCGGACAGGGGCCTACACCTTC,CASSLRTGAYTF,TRBD1,.,TRBJ1-2,TRBV28
TGTGCCAGCAGCCAGACCCCAGGGGGCCGGGAGACCCAGTACTTC,CASSQTPGGRETQYF,TRBD1,.,TRBJ2-5,TRBV7-3
TGTGCCAGCAGCACAACGGGTGGGACCGGGGAGCTGTTTTTT,CASSTTGGTGELFF,.,.,TRBJ2-2,TRBV7-3
TGTGCCAGCTCACCCCCGGGGCGACAGGGATTGGAGACCCAGTACTTC,CASSPPGRQGLETQYF,TRBD1,.,TRBJ2-5,TRBV18
TGTGCCAGCAGCTCTAATAGCGGAGGGGTGGAGACCCAGTACTTC,CASSSNSGGVETQYF,.,.,TRBJ2-5,TRBV11-3
TGTGCCAGCAGCTCGGCAATCGGGACAGCCTATGGCTACACCTTC,CASSSAIGTAYGYTF,TRBD1,.,TRBJ1-2,TRBV11-2
TGTGCCAGCAGGGGGACAGGACGAAGATCCTACAATGAGCAGTTCTTC,CASRGTGRRSYNEQFF,TRBD1,.,TRBJ2-1,TRBV28
TGTGCCAGCAAGGGGCAGGGTTATTTTGGCTACACCTTC,CASKGQGYFGYTF,.,once,TRBJ1-2,TRBV27
TGTGCCAGCAGTGGAGGAGAGTTCCCCCCGGCCGGAGAGACCCAGTACTTC,CASSGGEFPPAGETQYF,.,.,TRBJ2-5,TRBV6-1
TGTGCCAGCAGCTTAGATCGGTATGAGCAGTTCTTC,CASSLDRYEQFF,.,.,TRBJ2-1,TRBV11-2
TGTGCCAGCAGCGCTGACAGGCTGAACACTGAAGCTTTCTTT,CASSADRLNTEAFF,.,.,TRBJ1-1,TRBV9
TGTGCCAGCAGTTCCCTACTAGCGGGAGGGACAGATACGCAGTATTTT,CASSSLLAGGTDTQYF,TRBD2,.,TRBJ2-3,TRBV27
TGCGCCAGCAGGCCGGGACAGGGAGGGTACGAGCAGTACTTC,CASRPGQGGYEQYF,TRBD1,.,TRBJ2-7,TRBV5-1
TGTGCCAGCAGCCCACGGTTGTTGGAGGGCTACAATGAGCAGTTCTTC,CASSPRLLEGYNEQFF,.,.,TRBJ2-1,TRBV7-9
TGTGCCAGCAGCCAAGGGGCCCCTACCTATGGCTACACCTTC,CASSQGAPTYGYTF,.,.,TRBJ1-2,TRBV14
TGTGCCAGCTCACAAATTCTGGGCACCGAAGAGACCCAGTACTTC,CASSQILGTEETQYF,.,.,TRBJ2-5,TRBV18
TGTGCCAGCGGAGGGGCAGATACGCAGTATTTT,CASGGADTQYF,.,once,TRBJ2-3,TRBV2
TGTGCCAGCGGGGGACAGTTAGTCGAGACCCAGTACTTC,CASGGQLVETQYF,TRBD1,.,TRBJ2-5,TRBV27
TGTGCCAGCACGGGACTAGCGGGATCTCACAATGAGCAGTTCTTC,CASTGLAGSHNEQFF,TRBD2,.,TRBJ2-1,TRBV2
TGTGCCAGCAGTCCTTATATAAAAGCCTCCTACAATGAGCAGTTCTTC,CASSPYIKASYNEQFF,.,.,TRBJ2-1,TRBV27
TGTGCCAGCAGCTTTAGGTCCTTTGACAGCAACTATGGCTACACCTTC,CASSFRSFDSNYGYTF,.,.,TRBJ1-2,TRBV7-6
TGTGCCAGCAGTTTAACGGGAGGGTACGAGCAGTACTTC,CASSLTGGYEQYF,TRBD2,.,TRBJ2-7,TRBV27
TGTGCCAGCAGCTCCCTAGCGGGAGGATCCTCCTACAATGAGCAGTTCTTC,CASSSLAGGSSYNEQFF,TRBD2,once,TRBJ2-1,TRBV7-3
TGTGCCAGTAGTGCGCCCGGGACAGGAGCCTACGAGCAGTACTTC,CASSAPGTGAYEQYF,TRBD1,.,TRBJ2-7,TRBV19
TGCATCGCAGGACAGGGGGGGGCCGGGGAGCTGTTTTTT,CIAGQGGAGELFF,TRBD1,.,TRBJ2-2,TRBV29-1
TGTGCCAGCAGCTCCCGACAGACCACTGAAGCTTTCTTT,CASSSRQTTEAFF,.,once,TRBJ1-1,TRBV11-3
TGTGCCAGCAGCTGGGAAGGAGGGACAGGGAGTGAAAAACTGTTTTTT,CASSWEGGTGSEKLFF,TRBD1,.,TRBJ1-4,TRBV5-4
TGCAGCGTTGGGACAGGGGGCTCCTACAATGAGCAGTTCTTC,CSVGTGGSYNEQFF,TRBD1,.,TRBJ2-1,TRBV29-1